These 17 T cell receptor beta chains were sequenced from one sample in a study of T-cell reconstitution after alpha-beta-depleted transplantation in children. Preparation of the TCRbeta library involved a method that used unique molecular identifiers. TCRdb reanalysed the PCR reads using MiXCR and keeps one entry per CDR3 protein. The sample carries around 190,000 distinct CDR3 sequences, about 6.6% recorded once. This specimen was PBMCs, taken before TCRalphabeta/CD19-depleted stem cell transplant. All receptors derive from a boy aged 2 to 9 with acute lymphoblastic leukemia, due to receive a stem cell transplant.

This clonotype occurred many times. The chain has TRBV4-2 and TRBJ2-4; D unclear. The V end was cut by 4 bases, the J end by 0 bases, with 10 bases between. CDR1 is LGHNA and CDR2 is YNFKEQ in the germline V gene. This CDR3 is 15 amino acids long. The CDR3 loop is CASSPRLIAKNIQYF. The CDR3 coding sequence is TGTGCCAGCAGCCCACGACTGATAGCCAAAAACATTCAGTACTTC.

This clonotype was counted a few times. The chain combines TRBV14 with TRBJ2-3; D remains unclear. The CDR3 sequence is 17 residues long. The ends were cut back, 0 bases at V and 8 bases at J, with 21 bases in the middle. Germline loops: CDR1 SGHDN, CDR2 FVKESK. The CDR3 DNA follows: TGTGCCAGCAGCCAAGATTATAACAGTCTGAAGACCCTTACGCAGTATTTT. This sequence encodes CASSQDYNSLKTLTQYF.

The V call is TRBV6-2 or TRBV6-3, the J call TRBJ1-2; no clear D gene. Germline-derived CDR1 and CDR2 are MNHEY and SVGEGT. The germline V and J ends were trimmed by 5 bases and 2 bases, with 18 bases remaining between them. The CDR3 contains 16 residues. The DNA for the CDR3 is TGTGCCAGCAGTCCACCCTACGTAGCGCCGAACTATGGCTACACCTTC. Amino acid sequence: CASSPPYVAPNYGYTF.

This clonotype showed up just a few times. The gene calls are TRBV4-2 and TRBJ2-7, with TRBD2 identical over 10 bases. V was pared by 6 bases and J by 3 bases, with 5 bases of the junction left unmatched. This CDR3 region has 14 residues. In germline, CDR1 is LGHNA, CDR2 YNFKEQ. The CDR3 protein is CASRPGLAVYEQYF. The CDR3 nucleotides read TGTGCCAGCAGGCCCGGACTAGCGGTCTACGAGCAGTACTTC.

As for this clonotype: A read error may explain this, as a much larger clone is one base away. The conserved phenylalanine or tryptophan normally closing the CDR3 is absent here, so this likely arose from a read error. This rearrangement joins TRBV4-2 to TRBJ2-1; 12 bases line up with TRBD2. Per the germline V gene, CDR1 is LGHNA and CDR2 is YNFKEQ. V lost 4 bases, J lost 10 bases, and 8 bases stayed unmatched. The length of the CDR3 is 15 residues. In DNA form, the CDR3 reads TGTGCCAGCAGCCCCCGACTAGCGGGGGAAAGGGAGCAGTTCTGC. It specifies CASSPRLAGEREQFC.

This clonotype was recorded at least ten times. The chain employs TRBV7-2 and TRBJ1-1; D perhaps matches TRBD1 (5 bases). The CDR3 sequence is 17 residues long. Trimming took 2 bases from V and 3 from J, leaving 19 bases between them. The germline gives CDR1 SGHTA, CDR2 FQGNSA. The CDR3 coding sequence is TGTGCCAGCAGCTTACCCCTGGGGGAAGGATGGGACACTGAAGCTTTCTTT. As protein: CASSLPLGEGWDTEAFF.

There are many counts of this clonotype. This chain uses TRBV25-1 with TRBJ2-2, with D perhaps matching TRBD1 or TRBD2 (5 bases each). The ends were cut back, 3 bases at V and 4 bases at J, with 9 bases in the middle. Germline CDR1 and CDR2: MGHDK and SYGVNS. The CDR3 runs 14 residues. As DNA, the CDR3 is TGTGCCAGCAGTGACCGGGGACCCACCGGGGAGCTGTTTTTT. Its translation: CASSDRGPTGELFF.

This clonotype appeared many times. V usage is TRBV12-3 or TRBV12-4 and J usage is TRBJ1-5; D possibly corresponds to TRBD1 (5 bases). V gave up 8 bases and J gave up 0 bases, with 11 bases separating them. This CDR3 region has 14 residues. The chain's CDR3 is CASGPGYSNQPQHF. The CDR3 DNA reads as TGTGCCAGCGGACCAGGGTATAGCAATCAGCCCCAGCATTTT.

The V and J genes are TRBV5-1 and TRBJ1-1; 7 nucleotides agree with TRBD1. With 0 bases clipped from V and 4 bases from J, the junction kept 9 bases outside the gene matches. Per the germline V gene, CDR1 is SGHRS and CDR2 is YFSETQ. CDR3 size: 16 residues. CDR3 coding DNA: TGCGCCAGCAGCTTGGTTGAAGGGGGCGCAAGCACTGAAGCTTTCTTT. Translation: CASSLVEGGASTEAFF.

This clonotype has just a few counts. The J gene is TRBJ2-3, the V gene TRBV18; D is undetermined. V was pared by 0 bases and J by 6 bases, with 7 bases between. Germline-derived CDR1 and CDR2 are KGHSH and LQKENI. The CDR3 sequence is 13 residues long. The CDR3 here is CASSPPSRDTQYF. Written as DNA, the CDR3 is TGTGCCAGCTCACCACCGTCCAGGGATACGCAGTATTTT.

This rearrangement joins TRBV20-1 to TRBJ1-2; TRBD1 is a possible D gene (5 bases). Germline lookup yields CDR1 DFQATT and CDR2 SNEGSKA (reference sequence). The V and J ends lost 6 bases and 4 bases respectively, with 15 bases between them. CDR3 length: 13 amino acids. The CDR3 DNA reads TGCAGTGCCCGCTCATTAGACAGCTATGGCTACACCTTC. Translating it yields CSARSLDSYGYTF.

This clonotype was seen many times. The chain couples TRBV15 to TRBJ2-1; D possibly uses TRBD1 or TRBD2 (5 bases each). Germline lookup yields CDR1 LNHNV and CDR2 YYDKDF (reference sequence). The ends were cut back, 0 bases at V and 4 bases at J, with 16 bases in the middle. CDR3 length: 17 amino acids. Here the CDR3 reads CATSRDTRGGRYNEQFF. The CDR3 nucleotides are TGTGCCACCAGCAGAGATACGCGTGGGGGACGGTACAATGAGCAGTTCTTC.

At least ten counts were recorded for this clonotype. This chain links TRBV4-2 with TRBJ2-7; 7 bases align to TRBD2. The germline V gene encodes CDR1 LGHNA and CDR2 YNFKEQ. The CDR3 has 15 amino acids. V was clipped by 4 bases and J by 3 bases; unmatched bases: 9. Here the CDR3 reads CASSRGGGLYYEQYF. As DNA, the CDR3 is TGTGCCAGCAGCCGCGGGGGTGGGTTATACTACGAGCAGTACTTC.

This clonotype was counted at least ten times. The chain recombines TRBV29-1 with TRBJ1-2; 10 bases match TRBD1. The V gene end was trimmed by 4 bases and the J gene end by 8 bases; junction bases not matched to a gene: 10. This CDR3 is 14 amino acids long. Germline CDR1 SQVTM, CDR2 ANQGSEA. The CDR3, as DNA: TGCAGCGTTGGAGAACCGGGACAGGGGCACGGCTACACCTTC. This gives the protein CSVGEPGQGHGYTF.

This clonotype occurred many times. The V and J genes are TRBV12-3 or TRBV12-4 and TRBJ2-3; D is possibly TRBD1 or TRBD2 (5 bases each). This CDR3 is 14 amino acids long. The V gene lost 1 base and the J gene lost 2 bases, with 7 bases spanning the gap. The CDR3 nucleotides are TGTGCCAGCAGTTTAGGGGGGATCACAGATACGCAGTATTTT. Its protein is CASSLGGITDTQYF.

This clonotype was counted at least ten times. This chain joins TRBV7-9 and TRBJ1-1; TRBD1 might be the D (5 bases). Trimming pared 2 bases from V and 0 bases from J, leaving 10 bases between. Germline V gene sequence: CDR1 SEHNR, CDR2 FQNEAQ (reference sequence). The CDR3 covers 15 residues. In DNA form, the CDR3 reads TGTGCCAGCAGCTTAAGCCAGGGCGTGAACACTGAAGCTTTCTTT. Amino acid sequence: CASSLSQGVNTEAFF.

This clonotype was observed a few times. This chain connects TRBV5-1 to TRBJ2-3; 8 nucleotides line up with TRBD1. Per germline, CDR1 SGHRS and CDR2 YFSETQ. V was clipped by 3 bases and J by 2 bases; unmatched bases: 11. The CDR3 is 17 amino acids. The CDR3: CASSSRPGTGLTDTQYF. The CDR3 DNA sequence: TGCGCCAGCAGCTCGCGGCCCGGGACAGGACTCACAGATACGCAGTATTTT.